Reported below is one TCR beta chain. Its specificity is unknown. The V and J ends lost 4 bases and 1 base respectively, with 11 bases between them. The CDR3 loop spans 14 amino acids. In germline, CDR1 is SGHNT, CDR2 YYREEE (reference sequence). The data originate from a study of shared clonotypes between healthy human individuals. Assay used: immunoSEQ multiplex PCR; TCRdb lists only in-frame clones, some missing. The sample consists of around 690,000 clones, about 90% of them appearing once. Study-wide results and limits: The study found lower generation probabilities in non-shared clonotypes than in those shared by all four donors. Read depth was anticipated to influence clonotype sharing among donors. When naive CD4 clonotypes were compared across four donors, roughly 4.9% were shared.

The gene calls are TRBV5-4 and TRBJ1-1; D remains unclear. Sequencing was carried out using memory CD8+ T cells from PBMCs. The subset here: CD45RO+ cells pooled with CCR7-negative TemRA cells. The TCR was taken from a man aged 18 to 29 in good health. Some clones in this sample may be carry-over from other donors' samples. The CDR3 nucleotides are TGTGCCAGCAGCACCCGGGCCACGAACACTGAAGCTTTCTTT. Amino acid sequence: CASSTRATNTEAFF.